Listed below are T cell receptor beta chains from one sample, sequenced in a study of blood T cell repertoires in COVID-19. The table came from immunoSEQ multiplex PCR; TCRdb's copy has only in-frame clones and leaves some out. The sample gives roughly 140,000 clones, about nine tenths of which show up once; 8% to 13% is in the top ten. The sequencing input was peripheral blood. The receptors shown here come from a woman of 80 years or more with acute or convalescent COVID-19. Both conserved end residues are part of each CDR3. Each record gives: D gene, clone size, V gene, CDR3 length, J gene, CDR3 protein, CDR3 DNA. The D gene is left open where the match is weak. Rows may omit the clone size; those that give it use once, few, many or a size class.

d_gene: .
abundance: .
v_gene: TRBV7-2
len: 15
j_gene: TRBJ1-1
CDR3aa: CASSFTPGANTEAFF
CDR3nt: TGTGCCAGCAGCTTTACCCCAGGGGCGAACACTGAAGCTTTCTTT

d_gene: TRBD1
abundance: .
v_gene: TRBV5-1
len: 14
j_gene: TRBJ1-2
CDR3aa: CASSSGTVNYGYTF
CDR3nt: TGCGCCAGCAGCTCCGGGACAGTTAACTATGGCTACACCTTC

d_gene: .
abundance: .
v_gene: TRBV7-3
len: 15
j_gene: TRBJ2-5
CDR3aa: CASSLMRASQETQYF
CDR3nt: TGTGCCAGCAGCTTAATGAGGGCGAGCCAAGAGACCCAGTACTTC

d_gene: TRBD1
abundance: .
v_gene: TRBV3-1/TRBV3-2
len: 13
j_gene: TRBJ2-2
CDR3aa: CASSPRGQGELFF
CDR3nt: TGTGCCAGCAGCCCCCGGGGACAGGGGGAGCTGTTTTTT

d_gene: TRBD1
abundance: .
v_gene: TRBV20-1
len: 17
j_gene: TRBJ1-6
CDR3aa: CSASPRQGNSYNSPLHF
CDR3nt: TGCAGTGCTAGTCCAAGACAGGGCAACTCCTATAATTCACCCCTCCACTTT

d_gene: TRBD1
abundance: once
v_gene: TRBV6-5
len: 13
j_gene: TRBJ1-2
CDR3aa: CASTGRGAYGYTF
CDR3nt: TGTGCCAGCACGGGCAGGGGGGCCTATGGCTACACCTTC

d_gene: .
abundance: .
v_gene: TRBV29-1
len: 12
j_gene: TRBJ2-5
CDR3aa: CSGGTGSETQYF
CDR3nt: TGCAGCGGGGGTACAGGGTCAGAGACCCAGTACTTC

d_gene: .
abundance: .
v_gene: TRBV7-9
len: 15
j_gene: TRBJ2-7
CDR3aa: CASSPSRGATYEQYF
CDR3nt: TGTGCCAGCAGCCCTAGCCGCGGGGCGACCTACGAGCAGTACTTC

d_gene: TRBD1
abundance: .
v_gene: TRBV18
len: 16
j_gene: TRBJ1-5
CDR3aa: CASSPRTGVGSQPQHF
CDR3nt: TGTGCCAGCTCACCGAGGACAGGGGTCGGTAGTCAGCCCCAGCATTTT

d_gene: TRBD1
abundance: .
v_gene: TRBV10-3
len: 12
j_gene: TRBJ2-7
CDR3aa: CAIKGQGDEQYF
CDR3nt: TGTGCCATCAAGGGACAGGGAGACGAGCAGTACTTC

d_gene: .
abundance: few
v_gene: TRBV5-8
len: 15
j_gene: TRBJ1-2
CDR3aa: CASSLQGGGNYGYTF
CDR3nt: TGTGCCAGCAGCTTACAGGGTGGGGGCAACTATGGCTACACCTTC

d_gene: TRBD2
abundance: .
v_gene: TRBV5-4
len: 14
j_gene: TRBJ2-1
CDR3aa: CASSFSLAANEQFF
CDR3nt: TGTGCCAGCAGTTTCTCCCTAGCGGCCAATGAGCAGTTCTTC

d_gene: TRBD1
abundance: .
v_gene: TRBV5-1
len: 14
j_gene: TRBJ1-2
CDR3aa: CASSSPDRDYGYTF
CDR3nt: TGCGCCAGCAGCTCACCGGACAGGGACTATGGCTACACCTTC

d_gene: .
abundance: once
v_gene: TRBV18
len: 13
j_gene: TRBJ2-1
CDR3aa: CASSPRLADEQFF
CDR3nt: TGTGCCAGCTCACCGAGGCTAGCCGATGAGCAGTTCTTC

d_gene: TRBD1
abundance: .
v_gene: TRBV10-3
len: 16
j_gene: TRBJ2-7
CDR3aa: CAIRRRDRDGLDEQYF
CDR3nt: TGTGCCATCAGGAGACGGGACAGGGATGGGTTGGACGAGCAGTACTTC

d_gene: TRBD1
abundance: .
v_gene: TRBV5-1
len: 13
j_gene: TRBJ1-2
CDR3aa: CASGTGSEYGYTF
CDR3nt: TGCGCCAGCGGGACAGGGAGTGAGTATGGCTACACCTTC

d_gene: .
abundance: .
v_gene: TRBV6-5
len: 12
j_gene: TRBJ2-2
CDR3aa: CASSWTGGELFF
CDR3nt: TGTGCCAGCAGTTGGACTGGCGGGGAGCTGTTTTTT

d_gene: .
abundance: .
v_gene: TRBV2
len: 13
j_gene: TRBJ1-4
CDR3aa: CASGPGSTGKLFF
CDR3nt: TGTGCCAGCGGACCAGGGTCCACCGGAAAACTGTTTTTT

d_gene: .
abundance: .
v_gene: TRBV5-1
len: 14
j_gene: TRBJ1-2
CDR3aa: CASSLGQGKDGYTF
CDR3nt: TGCGCCAGCAGCTTGGGCCAGGGCAAGGATGGCTACACCTTC

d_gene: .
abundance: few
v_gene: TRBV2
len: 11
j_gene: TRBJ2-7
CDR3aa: CASGGGSEQYF
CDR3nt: TGTGCCAGCGGAGGGGGCTCCGAGCAGTACTTC

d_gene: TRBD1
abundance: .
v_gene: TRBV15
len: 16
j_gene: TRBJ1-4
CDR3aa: CATSRDWDSDNEKLFF
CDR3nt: TGTGCCACCAGCAGAGATTGGGACAGCGATAATGAAAAACTGTTTTTT

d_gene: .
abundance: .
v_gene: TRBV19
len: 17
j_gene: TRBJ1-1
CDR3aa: CASSIDLRRTMNTEAFF
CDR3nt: TGTGCCAGTAGTATAGATTTGCGCCGAACCATGAACACTGAAGCTTTCTTT

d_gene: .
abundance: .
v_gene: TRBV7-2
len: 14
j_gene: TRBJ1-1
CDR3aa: CASSIWAVNTEAFF
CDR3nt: TGTGCCAGCAGCATCTGGGCCGTAAACACTGAAGCTTTCTTT

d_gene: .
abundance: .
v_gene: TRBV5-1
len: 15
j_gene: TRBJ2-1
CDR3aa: CASSLISGSYNEQFF
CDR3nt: TGCGCCAGCAGCTTGATTAGCGGAAGTTACAATGAGCAGTTCTTC

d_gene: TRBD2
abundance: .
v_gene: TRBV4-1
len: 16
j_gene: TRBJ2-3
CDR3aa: CASSQAGLAGSEPQYF
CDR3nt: TGCGCCAGCAGCCAAGCGGGACTAGCGGGGTCTGAGCCGCAGTATTTT

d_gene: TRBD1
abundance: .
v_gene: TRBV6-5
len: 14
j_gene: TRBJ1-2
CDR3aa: CASSRDRANYGYTF
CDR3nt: TGTGCCAGCAGTAGGGACAGAGCTAACTATGGCTACACCTTC

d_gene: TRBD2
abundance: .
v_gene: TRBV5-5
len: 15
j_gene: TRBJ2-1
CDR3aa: CASSLLAGAYNEQFF
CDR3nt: TGTGCCAGCAGCTTGTTGGCGGGGGCCTACAATGAGCAGTTCTTC

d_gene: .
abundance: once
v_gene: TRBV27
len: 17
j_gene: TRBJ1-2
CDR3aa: CASSLLAAVPSNYGYTF
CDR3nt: TGTGCCAGCAGTTTATTGGCGGCCGTACCGTCTAACTATGGCTACACCTTC

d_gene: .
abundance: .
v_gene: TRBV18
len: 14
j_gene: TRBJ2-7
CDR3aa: CASSPGLVSYEQYF
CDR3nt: TGTGCCAGCTCACCGGGACTCGTCTCCTACGAGCAGTACTTC

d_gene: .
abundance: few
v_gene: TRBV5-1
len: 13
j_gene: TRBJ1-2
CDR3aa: CASSLDGDYGYTF
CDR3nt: TGCGCCAGCAGCTTGGACGGGGACTATGGCTACACCTTC

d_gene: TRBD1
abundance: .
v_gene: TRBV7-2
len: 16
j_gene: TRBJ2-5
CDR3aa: CASSSTGTGGFETQYF
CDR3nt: TGTGCCAGCAGCTCCACCGGGACAGGGGGCTTTGAGACCCAGTACTTC

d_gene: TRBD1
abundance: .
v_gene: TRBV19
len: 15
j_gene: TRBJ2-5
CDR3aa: CASSIRGRGTETQYF
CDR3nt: TGTGCCAGTAGTATAAGGGGCAGGGGGACCGAGACCCAGTACTTC

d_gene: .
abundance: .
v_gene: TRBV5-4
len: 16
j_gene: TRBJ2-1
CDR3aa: CASSPAERRSNNEQFF
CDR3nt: TGTGCCAGCAGCCCCGCGGAGCGGCGCTCGAACAATGAGCAGTTCTTC

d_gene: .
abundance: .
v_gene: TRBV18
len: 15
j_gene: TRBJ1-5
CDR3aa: CASSPTAGGNQPQHF
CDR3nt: TGTGCCAGCTCACCAACAGCGGGTGGCAATCAGCCCCAGCATTTT

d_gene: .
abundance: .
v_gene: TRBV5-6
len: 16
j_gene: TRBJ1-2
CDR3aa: CASSLVNRVELGGYTF
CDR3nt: TGTGCCAGCAGCTTGGTCAACAGGGTGGAATTGGGGGGCTACACCTTC

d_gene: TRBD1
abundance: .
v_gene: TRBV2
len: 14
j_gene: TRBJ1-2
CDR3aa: CASRNVGQSYGYTF
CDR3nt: TGTGCCAGCAGAAATGTGGGACAGAGCTATGGCTACACCTTC

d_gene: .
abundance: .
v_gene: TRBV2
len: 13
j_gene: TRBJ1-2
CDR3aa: CASRADSNYGYTF
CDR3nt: TGTGCCAGCAGGGCTGACAGTAACTATGGCTACACCTTC